This TCR beta chain came from a study of cytomegalovirus exposure and HLA in healthy donors. Study-wide points: Immune exposure information comprised only CMV serostatus. Cytomegalovirus-associated status was assigned to about 180 TCR beta chains.

Regarding this clone: The antigen remains undetermined.

Those who donated were healthy bone marrow donors. At sampling all donors were nominally healthy, likely with unrecorded immune exposures. The V gene end was trimmed by 5 bases and the J gene end by 1 base; junction bases not matched to a gene: 7. The CDR3 is 16 amino acids. Per the germline V gene, CDR1 is LNHDA and CDR2 is SQIVND (reference sequence). The PCR was carried out with 60 Vbeta primers and 13 Jbeta primers. Assay: immunoSEQ multiplex PCR; the TCRdb copy retains only in-frame clones and omits some. The sample consists of 150,000 to 200,000 clones, approximately 81% of them appearing once. The sequence was collected from a male donor in good health and CMV-seronegative. The V call is TRBV19, the J call TRBJ2-3; TRBD2 matches 9 bases. The source material was PBMCs. Here the CDR3 reads CASSGLAGGGTDTQYF. DNA for the CDR3: TGTGCCAGTAGTGGGCTCGCGGGGGGGGGCACAGATACGCAGTATTTT.